This T cell receptor beta chain was observed in a study of regulatory T cells in long-lasting Graves disease. CDR3 size: 15 residues. J lost 5 bases, V lost 0 bases, and 5 bases had no gene match. CDR1 is SGDLS and CDR2 is YYNGEE in the germline V gene. The time point: newly diagnosed GD, antithyroid drugs for less than 3 months. From PBMCs, RNA was extracted and then used to make the TCR library. This clonotype was observed a few times. Antigen specificity is unknown. Construction of the TCR beta libraries employed iRepertoire HTBI primers in conjunction with Arm-PCR of CDR3 regions. TCRdb re-called the multiplex PCR reads through MiXCR, storing one row per CDR3 protein. Among more than 450,000 distinct CDR3 sequences listed, around 11% were seen once. Study observations and caveats: Clonotypes that were public and shared totalled 2,500 to 3,500 in persistent patients versus roughly 1,000 in new patients. Newly diagnosed Graves' patients had higher TCR diversity than persistent ones. Repertoires from persistent disease leaned toward TRBV28, TRBJ1-2 and TRBJ2-5.

The same data also contributed to another study, on T cells in Graves' hyperthyroidism and ophthalmopathy. That work states: In patients aged 18 to 65, hyperthyroidism was newly diagnosed, with duration under 2 months.

The clonotype comes from a woman in her thirties with Graves disease. The V and J genes are TRBV9 and TRBJ2-3; TRBD2 matches 8 bases. The material was peripheral blood mononuclear cells (PBMCs), obtained at new diagnosis, from a patient treated with antithyroid drugs. CDR3 DNA: TGTGCCAGCAGCGTAGAGGGAGCGGGGGAAGATACGCAGTATTTT. Translation gives CASSVEGAGEDTQYF.